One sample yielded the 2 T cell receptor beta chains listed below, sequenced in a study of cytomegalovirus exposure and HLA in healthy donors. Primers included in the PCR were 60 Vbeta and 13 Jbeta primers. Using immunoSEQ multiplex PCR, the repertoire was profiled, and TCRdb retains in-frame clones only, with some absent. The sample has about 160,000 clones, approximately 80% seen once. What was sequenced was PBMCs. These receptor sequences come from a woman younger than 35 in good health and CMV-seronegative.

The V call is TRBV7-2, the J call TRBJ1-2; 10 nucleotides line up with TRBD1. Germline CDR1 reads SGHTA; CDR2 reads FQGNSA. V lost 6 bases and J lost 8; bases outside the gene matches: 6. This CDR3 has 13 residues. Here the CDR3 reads CASSRGTGVGYTF. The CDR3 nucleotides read TGTGCCAGCAGTCGCGGGACAGGGGTCGGCTACACCTTC.

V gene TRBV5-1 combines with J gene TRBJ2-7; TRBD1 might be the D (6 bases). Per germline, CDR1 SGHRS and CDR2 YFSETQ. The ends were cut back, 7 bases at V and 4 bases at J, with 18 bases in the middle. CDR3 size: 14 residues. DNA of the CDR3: TGCGCCAGCTCCTTGCAGGGGACGTCTTACGAGCAGTACTTC. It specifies CASSLQGTSYEQYF. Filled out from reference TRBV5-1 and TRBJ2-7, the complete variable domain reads KAGVTQTPRYLIKTRGQQVTLSCSPISGHRSVSWYQQTPGQGLQFLFEYFSETQRNKGNFPGRFSGRQFSNSRSEMNVSTLELGDSALYLCASSLQGTSYEQYFGPGTRLTVT.